This T cell receptor beta chain was recorded in a study of PD-1 blockade in classical Hodgkin lymphoma. Points from the study as a whole: It was reported that newly diagnosed patients had less baseline TCR diversity than healthy donors. There remain no defined causes for the repertoire differences, which possibly reflect disease activity or prior therapy.

V shed 6 bases and J 0 bases; nucleotides not matched to a gene: 2. CDR1 is SGHRS, CDR2 YFSETQ, per germline. CDR3 length: 14 amino acids. Time point: cycle 4 day 1 (C4D1), after 6 weeks of nivolumab. All patients relapsed after autologous stem cell transplantation, and brentuximab vedotin exposure varied. Magnetic negative selection of thawed PBMCs was the method by which CD4+ T cells were purified. Patients reached a best response of complete response, partial response or progressive disease. The protocol was immunoSEQ multiplex PCR, while the TCRdb copy is restricted to in-frame clones and leaves out a portion. This table holds tens of thousands of clones, around 79% found once. This clone was detected only once. Its antigen is unknown.

The sequencing used CD4+ T cells from blood, collected before the fourth cycle of nivolumab. The chain carries TRBV5-1 and TRBJ2-3, with 9 bases fitting TRBD2. The clonotype was recovered from a human donor with classical Hodgkin lymphoma. CDR3 sequence: CASKRGASTDTQYF. CDR3 coding DNA: TGCGCCAGCAAGCGGGGGGCTAGCACAGATACGCAGTATTTT.